This T cell receptor (beta chain) was retrieved from a study of blood T cell repertoires in COVID-19. Study-wide context: Among Cohort 3 donors, those recovered had two negative PCRs, clearance, or symptom resolution. In each case, the material was cDNA or gDNA derived from T cells, B-cell-depleted T cells, or PBMCs.

Germline assignment: CDR1 SGHVS and CDR2 FNYEAQ. V was pared by 3 bases and J by 3 bases, with 11 bases between. This CDR3 comprises 14 residues. Clinical history as reported by participants underpinned cohort assignment. Profiled with immunoSEQ multiplex PCR; TCRdb holds only in-frame clones, not every one. The sample carries approximately 360,000 clones, around 87% recorded once. The gene calls are TRBV7-6 and TRBJ2-5; a weak D match, TRBD1 (7 bases). Input material: PBMCs or T cells enriched from blood (not recorded which). This receptor was obtained from a man between 35 and 55 years old in a cohort exposed to, infected with or recovered from COVID-19 (not recorded which). The chain's CDR3 is CASSLAGGKETQYF. CDR3 in DNA: TGTGCCAGCAGCTTGGCAGGGGGGAAAGAGACCCAGTACTTC. Together with reference TRBV7-6 and TRBJ2-5, the CDR3 gives the full variable domain: GAGVSQSPRYKVTKRGQDVALRCDPISGHVSLYWYRQALGQGPEFLTYFNYEAQQDKSGLPNDRFSAERPEGSISTLTIQRTEQRDSAMYRCASSLAGGKETQYFGPGTRLLVL.